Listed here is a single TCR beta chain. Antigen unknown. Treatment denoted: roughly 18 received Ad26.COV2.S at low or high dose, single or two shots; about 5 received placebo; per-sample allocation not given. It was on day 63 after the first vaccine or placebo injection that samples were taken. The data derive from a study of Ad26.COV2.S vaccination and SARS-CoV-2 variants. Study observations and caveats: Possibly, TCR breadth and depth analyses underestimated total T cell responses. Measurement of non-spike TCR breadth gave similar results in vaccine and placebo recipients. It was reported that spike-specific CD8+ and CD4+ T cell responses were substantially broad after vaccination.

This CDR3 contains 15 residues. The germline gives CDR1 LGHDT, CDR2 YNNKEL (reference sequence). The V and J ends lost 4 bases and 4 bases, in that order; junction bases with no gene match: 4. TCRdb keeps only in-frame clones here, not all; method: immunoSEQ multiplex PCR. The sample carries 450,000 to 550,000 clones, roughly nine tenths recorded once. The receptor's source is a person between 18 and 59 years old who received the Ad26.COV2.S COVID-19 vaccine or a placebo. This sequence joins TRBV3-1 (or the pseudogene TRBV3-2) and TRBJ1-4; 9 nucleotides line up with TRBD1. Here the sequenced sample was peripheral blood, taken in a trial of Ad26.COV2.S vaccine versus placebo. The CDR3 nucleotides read TGTGCCAGCAGCCCCTGGACAGGGGTTAATGAAAAACTGTTTTTT. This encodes CASSPWTGVNEKLFF.